The TCR beta chain under discussion was sequenced for a study of blood T cell repertoires in COVID-19. Study in general: Samples came from the United States, Italy and Spain, spanning acute and convalescent COVID-19. Sources were T cells, B-cell-depleted T cells, or PBMCs; the material itself was cDNA or gDNA.

In the study's own analysis: Using reference gene primer amplification, nucleated cell counts were estimated. Produced via immunoSEQ multiplex PCR; TCRdb's table is partial and in-frame only. Clone size and V and J calls were adopted from that table, with D and trimming inferred from the DNA. Of approximately 98,000 clones listed, 81% were seen once; the top ten hold approximately 11%. The CDR3 covers 16 residues. Germline V gene sequence: CDR1 SEHNR, CDR2 FQNEAQ (reference sequence). Trimming took 5 bases from V and 5 from J; bases not matched to a gene: 12. The TCR originated in a woman older than 75 with acute or convalescent COVID-19. What was sequenced was peripheral blood. The chain is built from TRBV7-9 and TRBJ2-5, with 9 bases identical to TRBD2. The CDR3 DNA is TGTGCCAGCAGCCCTAAAGAGCGGGGGGCCATGGAGACCCAGTACTTC. It encodes CASSPKERGAMETQYF.